This T cell receptor (beta chain) was observed in a study of blood T cells in healthy people across ages. Study results and caveats: Diversity was higher, and naive CD4+ cells more numerous, in long-lived donors than in aged donors.

A note on this clonotype: Its target is unknown.

V gave up 1 base and J gave up 2 bases; unmatched junction bases: 9. This CDR3 has 17 amino acids. From germline, CDR1 is DFQATT and CDR2 SNEGSKA (reference sequence). With each sample, at least 6 micrograms of total RNA were extracted. A second PCR of roughly 7 to 11 cycles used a sample-barcoded 5' primer and a J-beta primer mix. Each cDNA molecule received a tag from a template-switch adaptor that had 12 random nucleotides. Every sample produced at least 2.5 million CDR3-containing paired-end reads. TCRdb redid the calling of the 5' RACE reads with MiXCR, one entry per CDR3 protein. The sample yields around 900,000 distinct CDR3 sequences, 51% seen once.

What was sequenced was blood. The origin of this receptor is a woman in her sixties or seventies in good health. The chain is built from TRBV20-1 and TRBJ2-1, with 9 bases that match TRBD2. The CDR3 loop reads CSARAIAGVGPYNEQFF. CDR3 DNA sequence: TGCAGTGCTAGAGCAATAGCGGGAGTAGGGCCCTACAATGAGCAGTTCTTC.